The clone carrying this T cell receptor beta chain has more than one count but fewer than ten. This entry belongs to a study of blood T cell repertoires in COVID-19. Study context: The United States, Italy and Spain supplied acute and convalescent COVID-19 samples. Nucleic acid was either cDNA or gDNA, and it came from T cells, B-cell-depleted T cells, or PBMCs.

Per the original methods: Nucleated cell number was recorded as an estimate derived from reference gene primer amplification. The repertoire was sequenced with immunoSEQ multiplex PCR; TCRdb's copy has only in-frame clones and lacks some. The V and J calls and clone size come from that table; D and trimming were worked out from the DNA. The table lists 250,000 to 300,000 clones, around four fifths of them singletons. This CDR3 contains 17 residues. Germline V gives CDR1 LNHNV, CDR2 YYDKDF (reference sequence). With V trimmed by 3 bases and J by 4 bases, 10 bases remained unmatched. Input material: peripheral blood. J is TRBJ2-2 and V is TRBV15, with 8 bases that match TRBD2. The TCR comes from an older man with acute or convalescent COVID-19. Here the CDR3 reads CATSSLYREGITGELFF. The CDR3 nucleotides are TGTGCCACCAGCAGCTTGTACCGGGAGGGGATCACCGGGGAGCTGTTTTTT.